This is a list of T cell receptor beta chains from one sample in a study of blood T cell repertoires in COVID-19. Method: immunoSEQ multiplex PCR; TCRdb's copy keeps in-frame clones and lacks some. Here the sample spans 540,000 or so clones, less than 90% being singletons. The source material was peripheral blood. The receptors shown here come from a woman aged 50 to 60 with COVID-19, enrolled during active disease. Each CDR3 is given with its conserved first and last residue. Each record gives: J gene, V gene, CDR3 protein.

TRBJ2-7 TRBV5-4 CASSPLAGSSYEQYF
TRBJ2-7 TRBV18 CASSRLRLAGGTYEQYF
TRBJ1-1 TRBV30 CAWSAGSTEAFF
TRBJ2-1 TRBV3-1/TRBV3-2 CASSQDRAGPYNEQFF
TRBJ2-7 TRBV3-1/TRBV3-2 CASGGVGVSGEQYF
TRBJ1-6 TRBV28 CASSLHEAATLHF
TRBJ1-4 TRBV30 CAWSYQEYEKLFF
TRBJ1-1 TRBV28 CASSLDEHMLNTEAFF
TRBJ2-7 TRBV3-1/TRBV3-2 CASSQEEGTSYEQYF
TRBJ2-1 TRBV6-5 CASSTDRVLGDEQFF
TRBJ2-7 TRBV3-1/TRBV3-2 CASSEGLVVREQYF
TRBJ2-7 TRBV5-1 CASSERPSGEREQYF
TRBJ2-7 TRBV12-2 CASRLVTPTEDYEQYF
TRBJ2-5 TRBV10-3 CAISLQGSEETQYF
TRBJ1-2 TRBV19 CASSLRALDYGYTF
TRBJ2-4 TRBV7-3 CASSLTGGLAKNIQYF
TRBJ2-2 TRBV6-6 CASSYAGPLTGELFF
TRBJ1-2 TRBV13 CASSGTGGPPPRGYTF
TRBJ2-1 TRBV19 CASSTAAQGTEQFF
TRBJ1-4 TRBV2 CASRQGPSNEKLFF
TRBJ2-2 TRBV18 CASSPRQGTNTGELFF
TRBJ1-4 TRBV27 CASSFGEKLFF
TRBJ1-5 TRBV3-1/TRBV3-2 CASSQSTGGRQPQHF
TRBJ1-1 TRBV7-9 CASSQVGNTEAFF
TRBJ2-1 TRBV5-1 CASRGGHNEQFF
TRBJ1-2 TRBV6-5 CASAEGQFYGYTF
TRBJ1-6 TRBV18 CASSTDSGAYNSPLHF
TRBJ2-1 TRBV5-1 CASSLAGGEQFF
TRBJ2-6 TRBV18 CASSPKRGEGAGANVLTF
TRBJ2-2 TRBV29-1 CSVVVAGGLTGELFF
TRBJ2-7 TRBV6-5 CASSLGDRLSYEQYF
TRBJ1-4 TRBV10-3 CAISGGGVREKLFF
TRBJ2-5 TRBV5-4 CASSVDRVQETQYF
TRBJ1-2 TRBV25-1 CASSEGRAGYTF
TRBJ2-1 TRBV25-1 CASSRHGLYNEQFF
TRBJ2-3 TRBV10-2 CASSVGGITDTQYF
TRBJ2-2 TRBV5-6 CASSSSGTGYTGELFF